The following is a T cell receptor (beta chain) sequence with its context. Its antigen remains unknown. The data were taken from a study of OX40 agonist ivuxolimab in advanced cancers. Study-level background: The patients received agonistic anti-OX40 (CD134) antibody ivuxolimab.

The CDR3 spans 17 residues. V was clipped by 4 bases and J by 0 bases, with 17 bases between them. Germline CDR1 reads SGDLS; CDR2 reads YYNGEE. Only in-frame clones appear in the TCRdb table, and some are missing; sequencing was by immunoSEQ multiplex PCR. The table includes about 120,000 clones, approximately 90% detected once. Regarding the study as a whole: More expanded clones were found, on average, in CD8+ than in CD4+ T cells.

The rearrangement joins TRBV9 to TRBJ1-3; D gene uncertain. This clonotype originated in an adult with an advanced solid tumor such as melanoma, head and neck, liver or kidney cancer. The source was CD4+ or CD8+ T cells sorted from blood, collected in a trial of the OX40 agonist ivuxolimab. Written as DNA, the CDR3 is TGTGCCAGCAGCCTCTCCCCGTGGGCAGCCTCTGGAAACACCATATATTTT. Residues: CASSLSPWAASGNTIYF. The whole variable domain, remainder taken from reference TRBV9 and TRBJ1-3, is DSGVTQTPKHLITATGQRVTLRCSPRSGDLSVYWYQQSLDQGLQFLIQYYNGEERAKGNILERFSAQQFPDLHSELNLSSLELGDSALYFCASSLSPWAASGNTIYFGEGSWLTVV.